This T cell receptor beta chain was identified during a study of blood T cells in healthy people across ages. Germline V CDR1 and CDR2: SQVTM, ANQGSEA. The CDR3 is made up of 12 amino acids. The germline V and J ends were trimmed by 7 bases and 2 bases, with 12 bases remaining between them. Study results and caveats: Per million T cells, the diversity of TCR beta decreased roughly linearly as age advanced. Correlation between TCR beta diversity and naive T cell percentage was strong.

There are a few counts of this clonotype. Its antigen is still unknown. Using a J-beta primer mix together with a sample-barcoded 5' primer, a second PCR was run for roughly 6 to 12 cycles. One entry per CDR3 protein, called by TCRdb with MiXCR from the 5' RACE reads. The data hold 500,000 to 550,000 distinct CDR3 sequences, with nearly 25% observed a single time. The same data also contributed to another study, on T cells of mothers and their children.

The chain is built from TRBV29-1 and TRBJ2-7, with a tentative D call TRBD2 (6 bases). This TCR was sampled from a boy younger than 18 in good health. Sequencing used blood. In DNA form, the CDR3 reads TGCAGCGCACGATCGGGGGCCTACGAGCAGTACTTC. It encodes CSARSGAYEQYF.